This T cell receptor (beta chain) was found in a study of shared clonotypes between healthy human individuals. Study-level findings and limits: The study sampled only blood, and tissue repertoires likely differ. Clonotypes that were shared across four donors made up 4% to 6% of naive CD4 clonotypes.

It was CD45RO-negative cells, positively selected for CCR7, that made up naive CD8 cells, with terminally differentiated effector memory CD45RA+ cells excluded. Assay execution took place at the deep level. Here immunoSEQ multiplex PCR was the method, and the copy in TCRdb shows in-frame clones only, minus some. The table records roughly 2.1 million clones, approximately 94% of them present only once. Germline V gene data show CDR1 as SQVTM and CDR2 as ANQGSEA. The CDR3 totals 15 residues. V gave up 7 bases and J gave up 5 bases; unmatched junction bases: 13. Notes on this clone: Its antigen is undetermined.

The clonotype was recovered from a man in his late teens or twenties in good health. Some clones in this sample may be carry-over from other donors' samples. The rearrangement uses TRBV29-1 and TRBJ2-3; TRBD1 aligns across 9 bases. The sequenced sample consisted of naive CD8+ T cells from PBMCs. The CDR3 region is CSAQVRDRAGDTQYF. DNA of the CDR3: TGCAGCGCTCAGGTCCGGGACAGGGCCGGAGATACGCAGTATTTT.